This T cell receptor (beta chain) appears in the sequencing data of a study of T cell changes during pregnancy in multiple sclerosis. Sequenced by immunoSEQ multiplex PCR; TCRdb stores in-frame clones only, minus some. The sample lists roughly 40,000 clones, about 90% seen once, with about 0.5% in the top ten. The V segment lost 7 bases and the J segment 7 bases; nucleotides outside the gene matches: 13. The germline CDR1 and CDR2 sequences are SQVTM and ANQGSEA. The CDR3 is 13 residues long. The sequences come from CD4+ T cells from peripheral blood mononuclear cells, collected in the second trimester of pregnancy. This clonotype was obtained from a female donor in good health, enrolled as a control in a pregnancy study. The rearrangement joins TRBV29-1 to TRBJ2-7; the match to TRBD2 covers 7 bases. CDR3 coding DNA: TGCAGCGCCGCCGACTTGGAAGCGGGAGAGCAGTACTTC. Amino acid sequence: CSAADLEAGEQYF.